Following are 2 T cell receptor beta chains from one sample sequenced in a study of vaccination effects on CD4 cells after COVID-19. Their specific antigens are unknown. The table came from immunoSEQ multiplex PCR; TCRdb's copy has only in-frame clones and leaves some out. The sample holds roughly 45,000 clones, approximately 70% seen once. Within the ViraFEST assay, antigen-specific CD4+ T cells underwent expansion with viral peptide pools prior to sequencing. Following an approximately ten-day culture, CD4+ T cells were purified. The person had PCR-confirmed SARS-CoV-2 infection between March and December 2020. The sequencing used CD4+ T cells from PBMCs cultured with a peptide pool, collected before COVID-19 vaccination. The source of these receptors is a human donor who had a prior SARS-CoV-2 infection.

This clone was seen a few times. This chain joins TRBV7-3 and TRBJ2-2, with a possible D match to TRBD1 (6 bases). V was cut by 0 bases and J by 6 bases, with 11 bases left in between. The CDR3 is 15 amino acids. Germline lookup yields CDR1 SGHTA and CDR2 FQGTGA. The CDR3 here is CASSLTLGGAGELFF. DNA of the CDR3: TGTGCCAGCAGCTTAACACTAGGGGGAGCCGGGGAGCTGTTTTTT.

This clone came up a few times. The chain has TRBV14 and TRBJ2-3, with a tentative D call TRBD1 (6 bases). CDR1 SGHDN and CDR2 FVKESK come from the germline V gene. V was trimmed by 4 bases and J by 3 bases, leaving 17 bases between them. This CDR3 has 16 amino acids. In nucleotides, the CDR3 is TGTGCCAGCAGCCTCCAGAGAGGACAGATTACAGATACGCAGTATTTT. Its translation is CASSLQRGQITDTQYF.